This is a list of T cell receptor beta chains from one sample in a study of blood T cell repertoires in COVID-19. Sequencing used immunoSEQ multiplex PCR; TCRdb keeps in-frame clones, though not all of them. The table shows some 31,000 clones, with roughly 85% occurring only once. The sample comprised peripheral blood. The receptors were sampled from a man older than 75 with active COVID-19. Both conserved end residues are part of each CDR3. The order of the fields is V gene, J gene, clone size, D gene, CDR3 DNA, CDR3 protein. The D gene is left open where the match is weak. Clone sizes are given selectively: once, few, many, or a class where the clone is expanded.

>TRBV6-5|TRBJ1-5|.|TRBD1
TGTGCCAGCAGTTACTCAGGACAGGCCAATCAGCCCCAGCATTTT
CASSYSGQANQPQHF
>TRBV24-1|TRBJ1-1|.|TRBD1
TGTGCCACCAGTGATCGGACAGGGGTGGCTTTCTTT
CATSDRTGVAFF
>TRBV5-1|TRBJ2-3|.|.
TGCGCCAGCAGCGGAGGGCCGGGGGGCACAGATACGCAGTATTTT
CASSGGPGGTDTQYF
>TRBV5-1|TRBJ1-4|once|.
TGCGCCAGCAGCTTGCGAGGGAATGATGAAAAACTGTTTTTT
CASSLRGNDEKLFF
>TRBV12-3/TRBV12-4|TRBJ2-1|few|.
TGTGCCAGCAGCTCCGGACAGTACAATGAGCAGTTCTTC
CASSSGQYNEQFF
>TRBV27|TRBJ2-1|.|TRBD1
TGTGCCAGCAGTTCACCGGGACAGGGCCGACATGAGCAGTTCTTC
CASSSPGQGRHEQFF
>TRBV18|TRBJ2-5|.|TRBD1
TGTGCCAGCTCACTAACCCAGGGACAGCGAGAGACCCAGTACTTC
CASSLTQGQRETQYF
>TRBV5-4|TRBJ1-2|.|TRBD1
TGTGCCAGCAGCTTTTTGACAGGGGGCTATGGCTACACCTTC
CASSFLTGGYGYTF
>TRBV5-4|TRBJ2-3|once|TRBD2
TGTGCCAGCAGCTTTCGGGGACTAGCAGATAGCACAGATACGCAGTATTTT
CASSFRGLADSTDTQYF
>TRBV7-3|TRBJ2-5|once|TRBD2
TGTGCCAGCAGCTCTATAGCGGGGGGGCTAGAGACCCAGTACTTC
CASSSIAGGLETQYF
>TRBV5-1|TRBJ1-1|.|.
TGCGCCAGCAGCTTAGACAGCATGAACACTGAAGCTTTCTTT
CASSLDSMNTEAFF
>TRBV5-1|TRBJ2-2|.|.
TGCGCCAGCAGCCGAGGGCCCACAACATGGGGAACTGCGAACACCGGGGAGCTGTTTTTT
CASSRGPTTWGTANTGELFF
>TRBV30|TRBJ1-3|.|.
TGTGCCTGGACGGAGTCTCCTGGAAACACCATATATTTT
CAWTESPGNTIYF
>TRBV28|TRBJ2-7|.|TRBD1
TGTGCCAGCGGTTCAAGGGGGCTAGCCTACGAGCAGTACTTC
CASGSRGLAYEQYF
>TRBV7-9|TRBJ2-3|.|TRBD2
TGTGCCAGCAGCTTAGCATCCGGGGGGGAGCAGTATTTT
CASSLASGGEQYF
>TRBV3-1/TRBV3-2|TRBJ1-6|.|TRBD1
TGTGCCAGCAGCATGGGACAGGGTGGTTGGACTAATTCACCCCTCCACTTT
CASSMGQGGWTNSPLHF
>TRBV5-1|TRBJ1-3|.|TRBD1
TGCGCCAGCAGCCGAAACCGGGACAGGATAGGAAACACCATATATTTT
CASSRNRDRIGNTIYF
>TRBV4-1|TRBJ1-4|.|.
TGCGCCAGCAGCCAAGGACCTCCACGGGGGGCTAATGAAAAACTGTTTTTT
CASSQGPPRGANEKLFF
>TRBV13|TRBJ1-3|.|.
TGTGCCAGCAGCCGAATTACTCTCTCTGGAAACACCATATATTTT
CASSRITLSGNTIYF
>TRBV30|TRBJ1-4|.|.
TGTGCCTGGGGAGAACAGGGTTCGACTAATGAAAAACTGTTTTTT
CAWGEQGSTNEKLFF
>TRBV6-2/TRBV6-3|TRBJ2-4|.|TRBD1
TGTGCCAGCAGTTACTCGTATCGGACAGGAGGTACCAAAAACATTCAGTACTTC
CASSYSYRTGGTKNIQYF
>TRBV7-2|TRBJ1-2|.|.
TGTGCCAGCAGCTCTACGAGCTTCTATGGCTACACCTTC
CASSSTSFYGYTF
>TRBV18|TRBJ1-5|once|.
TGTGCCAGCTCACCACCAGGGGATGGCTATCAGCCCCAGCATTTT
CASSPPGDGYQPQHF
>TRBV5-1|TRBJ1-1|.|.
TGCGCCAGCAGCCCTTCCCCCCGACAGGACCTTGAAGCTTTCTTT
CASSPSPRQDLEAFF
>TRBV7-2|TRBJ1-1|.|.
TGTGCCAGCAGCTTAGCTCTCGGGACTGAAGCTTTCTTT
CASSLALGTEAFF
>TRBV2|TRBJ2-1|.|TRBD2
TGTGCCAGCAGTGTCCCACCGACTAGCGGGGTTTCGCATAGCTCCTACAATGAGCAGTTCTTC
CASSVPPTSGVSHSSYNEQFF
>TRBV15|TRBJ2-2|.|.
TGTGCCACCAGCAGAGATCTGACAGGGAACACCGGGGAGCTGTTTTTT
CATSRDLTGNTGELFF
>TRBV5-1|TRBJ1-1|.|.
TGCGCCAGCAGCTCTTGGGGCGGCATGAACACTGAAGCTTTCTTT
CASSSWGGMNTEAFF
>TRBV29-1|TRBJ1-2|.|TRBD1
TGCAGCGTTGTTGAGGACAGGGGGAACACCTTC
CSVVEDRGNTF
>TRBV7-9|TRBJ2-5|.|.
TGTGCCAGCAGCGATAGAGAGACCCAGTACTTC
CASSDRETQYF
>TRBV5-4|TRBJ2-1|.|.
TGTGCCAGCAGCTTGGCTCGAGGTGGGAGCTCCTACAATGAGCAGTTCTTC
CASSLARGGSSYNEQFF
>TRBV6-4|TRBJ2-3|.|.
TGTGCCAGCAGTGACCAGGGCACAGATACGCAGTATTTT
CASSDQGTDTQYF
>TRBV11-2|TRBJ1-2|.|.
TGTGCCAGCAGCGGCCCCGCGGGAGGGTATGGCTACACCTTC
CASSGPAGGYGYTF
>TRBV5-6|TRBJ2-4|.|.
TGTGCCAGCAGCTTGGGGGACTGGCGGCTAGCCAAAAACATTCAGTACTTC
CASSLGDWRLAKNIQYF
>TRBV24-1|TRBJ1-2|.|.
TGTGCCACCAGCCCAGGGGCGATTAACTATGGCTACACCTTC
CATSPGAINYGYTF